This T cell receptor beta chain emerged from a study of PD-1 blockade in classical Hodgkin lymphoma. The table came from immunoSEQ multiplex PCR; TCRdb's copy has only in-frame clones and leaves some out. The sample records under 25,000 clones, around three quarters being singletons. The sample holds a few counts of this clone. Trimming cost V 1 base and J 0 bases, with 4 bases left between them. The germline CDR1 and CDR2 sequences are SGHTA and FQGNSA. The CDR3 has 13 residues. Relapse was seen in all patients after autologous stem cell transplantation, and brentuximab vedotin exposure was variable.

The chain recombines TRBV7-2 with TRBJ2-7; D is unresolved. Specimen: peripheral blood mononuclear cells (PBMCs), collected before the second cycle of nivolumab. The sequence derives from a human donor with classical Hodgkin lymphoma. In DNA form, the CDR3 reads TGTGCCAGCAGCTTAGGACACTCCTACGAGCAGTACTTC. Translating it yields CASSLGHSYEQYF.